This T cell receptor beta chain is drawn from a study of low-dose radiotherapy and immunotherapy resistance in tumors. Study-level background: The 200 mg/m2 dose of intravenous cyclophosphamide was given every two weeks, one day before radiation and immunotherapy. From cycle 1 day 1, patients took oral aspirin 300 mg every day for four cycles.

Donors were treated with nivolumab, ipilimumab, aspirin, and low-dose cyclophosphamide and radiotherapy. Eligibility criteria specified advanced solid malignancies devoid of tumor-infiltrating lymphocytes. Germline CDR1 and CDR2: ENHRY and SYGVKD. The length of the CDR3 is 14 residues. The V gene end was trimmed by 6 bases and the J gene end by 0 bases; junction bases not matched to a gene: 1. cDNA synthesis used a TRAV/TRBV-specific primer set for both chains. The PCR that amplified TCRs ran for approximately 20 cycles, relying on a constant-region primer and a V-primer adapter. TCRdb fed the reads into MiXCR, producing one record per CDR3 protein. Of approximately 11,000 distinct CDR3 sequences listed, less than 75% are singletons. This clonotype was seen only a few times.

The receptor's source is a human donor with advanced metastatic prostate, ovarian, gallbladder or colorectal cancer (not recorded which). This table probably holds off-target reads from a library built for another chain. J is TRBJ1-3 and V is TRBV10-3; 8 positions agree with TRBD1. The CDR3 reads CAIRGQGSGNTIYF. In DNA form, the CDR3 reads TGTGCCATCAGAGGACAGGGCTCTGGAAACACCATATATTTT.